This T cell receptor beta chain was captured in a study of cytomegalovirus exposure and HLA in healthy donors. Study background: In a later analysis, it was reported that the 120 or so validation repertoires had been produced on the same platform as the 500 to 750 repertoires belonging to the first cohort. The study, taken as a whole, reports: Specificity for CMV antigens was confirmed in vitro for a few of the CMV-associated chains. A list of 150 or so TCR beta chains associated with cytomegalovirus was given.

This CDR3 contains 15 residues. The germline gives CDR1 LNHNV, CDR2 YYDKDF (reference sequence). The V segment lost 7 bases and the J segment 1 base; nucleotides outside the gene matches: 5. Comment on this clone: The antigen is not known.

Sequencing used immunoSEQ multiplex PCR; TCRdb keeps in-frame clones, though not all of them. The table has about 240,000 clones, 70% to 90% seen once. The sequence was collected from a woman in her twenties or thirties in good health and CMV-seropositive. The chain links TRBV15 to TRBJ2-3, with TRBD2 matching 10 bases. Sequenced: PBMCs. CDR3 in amino acids: CATTVLAGGTDTQYF. The CDR3 DNA reads as TGTGCCACCACCGTTCTAGCGGGAGGCACAGATACGCAGTATTTT.